One T cell receptor (beta chain) is described in this entry. Libraries were prepared by immunoSEQ multiplex PCR; TCRdb keeps only in-frame clonotypes and omits some of them. The top ten hold roughly 8% of the sample, which has about 140,000 clones, about 86% seen once. The record originates from a study of blood T cell repertoires in COVID-19. Study-wide background: Donors in the United States, Italy and Spain gave samples during acute or convalescent COVID-19.

The germline V gene has CDR1 LNHNV and CDR2 YYDKDF (reference sequence). Trimming left V 1 base short and J 5 bases short, with 11 bases between. The length of the CDR3 is 14 residues. V and J are TRBV15 and TRBJ2-5; D might be TRBD2 (7 bases). Sequencing was done on a sample of peripheral blood. This receptor was obtained from an older woman with acute or convalescent COVID-19. Written as DNA, the CDR3 is TGTGCCACCAGCAGAGGCGGGGGCGGGGAGACCCAGTACTTC. Translated: CATSRGGGGETQYF.